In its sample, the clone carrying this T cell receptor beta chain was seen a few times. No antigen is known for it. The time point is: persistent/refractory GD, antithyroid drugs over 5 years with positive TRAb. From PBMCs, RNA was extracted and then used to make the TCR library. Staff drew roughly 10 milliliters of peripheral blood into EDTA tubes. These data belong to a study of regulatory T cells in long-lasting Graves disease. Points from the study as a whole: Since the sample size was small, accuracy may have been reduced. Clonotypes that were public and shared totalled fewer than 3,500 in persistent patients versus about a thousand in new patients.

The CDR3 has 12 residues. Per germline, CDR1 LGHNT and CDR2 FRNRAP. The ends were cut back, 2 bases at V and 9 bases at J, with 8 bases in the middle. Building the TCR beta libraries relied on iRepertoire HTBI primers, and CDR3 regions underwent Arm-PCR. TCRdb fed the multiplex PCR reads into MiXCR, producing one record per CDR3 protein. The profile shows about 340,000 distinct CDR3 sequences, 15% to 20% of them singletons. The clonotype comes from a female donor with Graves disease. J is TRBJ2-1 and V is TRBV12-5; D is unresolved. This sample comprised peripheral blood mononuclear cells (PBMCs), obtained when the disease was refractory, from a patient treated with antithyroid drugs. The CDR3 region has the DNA TGTGCTAGTGGTTTGTGGGAAGGTGAGCAGTTCTTC. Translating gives CASGLWEGEQFF.